These 25 T cell receptor beta chains were sequenced from one sample in a study of CD8+ T cells in alopecia areata. Extracted RNA was reverse transcribed into cDNA, the sequencing template. Here immunoSEQ multiplex PCR was the method, and the copy in TCRdb shows in-frame clones only, minus some. Here the sample spans more than 95,000 clones, less than 50% being singletons. The sequencing sample was made of CD4+ T cells sorted from blood. The receptors stem from a human donor with alopecia areata.

The rearrangement uses TRBV30 and TRBJ2-7; 9 bases are shared with TRBD1. V was pared by 2 bases and J by 6 bases, with 11 bases of the junction left unmatched. CDR1 GTSNPN and CDR2 SVGIG come from the germline V gene (reference sequence). This CDR3 is built from 15 residues. The CDR3 nucleotides read TGTGCCTGGAGTCGGGATTGGGACAGGGCGAGCGAGCAGTACTTC. Protein product: CAWSRDWDRASEQYF.

This clone was picked up a small number of times. The CDR3 region has the DNA TGCAGCGTTGAGCGGACCGGCACTGAAGCTTTCTTT. Amino acids: CSVERTGTEAFF. The chain combines TRBV29-1 with TRBJ1-1; D unclear. Germline CDR1 SQVTM, CDR2 ANQGSEA. The CDR3 spans 12 residues. Trimming stripped 3 bases from V and 4 bases from J, with 9 bases between.

The chain carries TRBV6-5 and TRBJ2-1; the D is unclear. The CDR3 has 15 residues. Per the germline V gene, CDR1 is MNHEY and CDR2 is SVGAGI. Trimming removed 2 bases from V and 4 bases from J, with 12 bases in between. CDR3 DNA sequence: TGTGCCAGCAGTTACGACCGGGCAGTTTACAATGAGCAGTTCTTC. Protein sequence: CASSYDRAVYNEQFF.

This clone has a handful of counts. The V call is TRBV29-1, the J call TRBJ1-1; D unclear. The V and J ends lost 5 bases and 0 bases respectively, with 10 bases between them. The CDR3 has 13 residues. CDR1 is SQVTM and CDR2 is ANQGSEA in the germline V gene. This CDR3 is CSVLPGMNTEAFF. DNA for the CDR3: TGCAGCGTTCTGCCAGGCATGAACACTGAAGCTTTCTTT.

The rearrangement joins TRBV2 to TRBJ2-7; no reliable D call. Trimming took 11 bases from V and 0 from J, leaving 2 bases between them. The CDR3 has 9 amino acids. Germline lookup yields CDR1 SNHLY and CDR2 FYNNEI. CDR3 in DNA: TGTGCCGTCTCCTACGAGCAGTACTTC. Translating it yields CAVSYEQYF.

The rearrangement uses TRBV29-1 and TRBJ2-7; TRBD1 might be the D (6 bases). The CDR3 has 11 amino acids. The V gene lost 2 bases and the J gene lost 13 bases, with 15 bases spanning the gap. Germline CDR1 and CDR2: SQVTM and ANQGSEA. The CDR3: CSVESGTLEYF. The CDR3 DNA is TGCAGCGTTGAATCCGGGACACTTGAATACTTC.

This clone was seen many times. This sequence joins TRBV12-5 and TRBJ1-5; D is undetermined. This CDR3 spans 13 amino acids. V lost 6 bases and J 6 bases, leaving 12 bases between the germline ends. The V gene's germline CDR1 is LGHNT and CDR2 FRNRAP. The CDR3 loop is CASGHDVGQPQHF. CDR3 coding DNA: TGTGCTAGTGGCCACGACGTAGGTCAGCCCCAGCATTTT.

Only a few counts were recorded for this clone. The chain employs TRBV11-2 and TRBJ2-1, with 8 bases lining up with TRBD2. V dropped 5 bases and J dropped 2; count of bases not matched to a gene: 14. The germline CDR1 and CDR2 sequences are SGHAT and FQNNGV. CDR3 length: 18 residues. The CDR3 coding sequence is TGTGCCAGCAGCCCGCGCGGGGGGCGGCCCTCCCCCTACAATGAGCAGTTCTTC. Encoded protein: CASSPRGGRPSPYNEQFF.

This clone was found once. The chain recombines TRBV5-1 with TRBJ2-3, with 7 bases lining up with TRBD1. J gave up 3 bases and V 4 bases, and 5 bases lay outside the gene matches. The CDR3 has 14 amino acids. The germline gives CDR1 SGHRS, CDR2 YFSETQ. The CDR3 sequence: CASSPGTATDTQYF. The CDR3 region has the DNA TGCGCCAGCAGCCCCGGGACAGCTACAGATACGCAGTATTTT.

The CDR3: CASSLDGSPYNEQFF. The CDR3 nucleotides are TGTGCCAGCAGCTTGGACGGGAGTCCCTACAATGAGCAGTTCTTC. The chain recombines TRBV5-4 with TRBJ2-1; D may be TRBD2 (6 bases). With 0 bases removed from V and 2 bases from J, the gap between germline ends came to 9 bases. Germline V gene lookup returns CDR1 SGHNT and CDR2 YYREEE (reference sequence). The CDR3 length is 15 residues.

V is TRBV5-1 and J is TRBJ2-3, with D perhaps matching TRBD2 (6 bases). V lost 0 bases to trimming and J lost 0 bases, with 17 bases between them. Germline CDR1 and CDR2: SGHRS and YFSETQ. The CDR3 sequence is 18 residues long. CDR3 sequence: CASSLVKGTSKSTDTQYF. CDR3 sequence (DNA): TGCGCCAGCAGCTTGGTTAAGGGGACTTCCAAAAGCACAGATACGCAGTATTTT.

The chain links TRBV5-1 to TRBJ2-5; no clear D gene. The CDR3 is 12 amino acids. The germline V gene has CDR1 SGHRS and CDR2 YFSETQ. Deletions cut 4 bases from V and 5 bases from J, with 9 bases between. The CDR3 here is CASSPVQETQYF. The CDR3 coding sequence is TGCGCCAGCAGCCCCGTCCAGGAGACCCAGTACTTC. The variable domain in full, completed from reference TRBV5-1 and TRBJ2-5, reads KAGVTQTPRYLIKTRGQQVTLSCSPISGHRSVSWYQQTPGQGLQFLFEYFSETQRNKGNFPGRFSGRQFSNSRSEMNVSTLELGDSALYLCASSPVQETQYFGPGTRLLVL.

V and J are TRBV7-2 and TRBJ2-7, with 9 positions matching TRBD1. This CDR3 spans 18 amino acids. The J segment lost 4 bases and the V segment lost 2 bases, leaving 15 bases of the junction unmatched. Germline V gene lookup returns CDR1 SGHTA and CDR2 FQGNSA. CDR3 DNA: TGTGCCAGCAGCTTATTGGGACAGGGTCGCCTCCCTCCTTACGAGCAGTACTTC. Translation: CASSLLGQGRLPPYEQYF.

This chain uses TRBV29-1 with TRBJ2-3; TRBD1 is a possible D gene (6 bases). The germline CDR1 and CDR2 sequences are SQVTM and ANQGSEA. The V gene lost 3 bases and the J gene lost 3 bases, with 13 bases spanning the gap. The length of the CDR3 is 14 residues. The CDR3 DNA reads as TGCAGCGTTGATTCCAGGGGCTCGACAGATACGCAGTATTTT. As protein: CSVDSRGSTDTQYF.

The chain joins TRBV7-9 to TRBJ2-1; 11 bases line up with TRBD2. Germline assignment: CDR1 SEHNR and CDR2 FQNEAQ (reference sequence). This CDR3 has 17 residues. J gave up 2 bases and V 7 bases, and 10 bases lay outside the gene matches. The CDR3 region has the DNA TGTGCCAGCATTACACTGACGACTAGCGGGACCTACAATGAGCAGTTCTTC. Amino acids: CASITLTTSGTYNEQFF.

The J gene is TRBJ2-1, the V gene TRBV15, with D possibly being TRBD1 (5 bases). The CDR3 spans 14 residues. The V end lost 2 bases, the J end lost 6 bases, and 11 bases lay between the germline ends. Germline V gene sequence: CDR1 LNHNV, CDR2 YYDKDF (reference sequence). CDR3 residues: CATSRTRQSNEQFF. CDR3 coding DNA: TGTGCCACCAGCAGAACACGACAGAGCAATGAGCAGTTCTTC. Variable domain in full (rest from reference TRBV15 and TRBJ2-1): DAMVIQNPRYQVTQFGKPVTLSCSQTLNHNVMYWYQQKSSQAPKLLFHYYDKDFNNEADTPDNFQSRRPNTSFCFLDIRSPGLGDTAMYLCATSRTRQSNEQFFGPGTRLTVL.

The chain combines TRBV5-1 with TRBJ2-7; D is tentatively TRBD1 or TRBD2 (6 bases each). Germline V gives CDR1 SGHRS, CDR2 YFSETQ. The V end was cut by 5 bases, the J end by 5 bases, with 17 bases between. The CDR3 has 14 residues. The CDR3 is CASRASGARNEQYF. CDR3 bases: TGCGCCAGCAGAGCCTCGGGGGCAAGGAACGAGCAGTACTTC.

The table lists this clone with a few counts. J is TRBJ2-5 and V is TRBV18; D may be TRBD2 (6 bases). Trimming removed 4 bases from V and 9 bases from J, with 18 bases in between. Germline V gene sequence: CDR1 KGHSH, CDR2 LQKENI. This CDR3 has 14 amino acids. CDR3 bases: TGTGCCAGCTCACAAAAGGACCGAGGCGGGGCCCAGTACTTC. Amino acid sequence: CASSQKDRGGAQYF. The full variable domain, with the rest looked up from reference TRBV18 and TRBJ2-5, is NAGVMQNPRHLVRRRGQEARLRCSPMKGHSHVYWYRQLPEEGLKFMVYLQKENIIDESGMPKERFSAEFPKEGPSILRIQQVVRGDSAAYFCASSQKDRGGAQYFGPGTRLLVL.

In this sample, this clone turned up a few times. The chain has TRBV19 and TRBJ1-1, with D possibly TRBD1 on 6 matching bases. This CDR3 contains 13 residues. Trimming cost V 8 bases and J 1 base, with 11 bases left between them. Germline V gene lookup returns CDR1 LNHDA and CDR2 SQIVND (reference sequence). The CDR3 region has the DNA TGTGCCAGTTCCAGGGGTCGGAACACTGAAGCTTTCTTT. Its protein is CASSRGRNTEAFF.

This chain links TRBV5-1 with TRBJ2-7, with 7 bases lining up with TRBD1. J lost 1 base, V lost 1 base, and 5 bases had no gene match. CDR3 length: 15 amino acids. CDR1 is SGHRS and CDR2 is YFSETQ in the germline V gene. CDR3 sequence: CASSLPDRESYEQYF. The CDR3, as DNA: TGCGCCAGCAGCTTGCCCGACAGGGAGTCCTACGAGCAGTACTTC. Together with reference TRBV5-1 and TRBJ2-7, the CDR3 gives the full variable domain: KAGVTQTPRYLIKTRGQQVTLSCSPISGHRSVSWYQQTPGQGLQFLFEYFSETQRNKGNFPGRFSGRQFSNSRSEMNVSTLELGDSALYLCASSLPDRESYEQYFGPGTRLTVT.

This clone was counted a few times. The chain employs TRBV5-1 and TRBJ2-1; D remains unclear. V dropped 0 bases and J dropped 2 bases, with 6 bases sitting between them. The CDR3 runs to 14 residues. Germline CDR1 is SGHRS and CDR2 is YFSETQ. Written as DNA, the CDR3 is TGCGCCAGCAGCTTGGGTGTTGCCTACAATGAGCAGTTCTTC. This codes for CASSLGVAYNEQFF. Drawing the rest from reference TRBV5-1 and TRBJ2-1, the complete variable domain is KAGVTQTPRYLIKTRGQQVTLSCSPISGHRSVSWYQQTPGQGLQFLFEYFSETQRNKGNFPGRFSGRQFSNSRSEMNVSTLELGDSALYLCASSLGVAYNEQFFGPGTRLTVL.

The V call is TRBV28, the J call TRBJ1-5; D is undetermined. Trimming removed 3 bases from V and 7 bases from J, with 4 bases in between. The CDR3 runs 11 residues. Germline CDR1 reads MDHEN; CDR2 reads SYDVKM. DNA for the CDR3: TGTGCCAGCAGTTTCCAACAGCCCCAGCATTTT. It is translated as CASSFQQPQHF.

The chain links TRBV30 to TRBJ2-1; maybe TRBD2 (5 bases). CDR3 length: 12 amino acids. The ends were cut back, 5 bases at V and 2 bases at J, with 7 bases in the middle. CDR1 and CDR2 from the germline V gene are GTSNPN and SVGIG (reference sequence). Here the CDR3 reads CAWSGTYNEQFF. The CDR3 coding sequence is TGTGCCTGGTCCGGGACCTACAATGAGCAGTTCTTC.

This chain uses TRBV30 with TRBJ1-2, with 8 positions matching TRBD1. Germline values: CDR1 GTSNPN, CDR2 SVGIG (reference sequence). V lost 1 base to trimming and J lost 6 bases; unmatched junction nucleotides: 10. The CDR3 sequence is 15 residues long. The CDR3 nucleotides read TGTGCCTGGAGTGCAACAGGGGGTACCTCCCATGGCTACACCTTC. This codes for CAWSATGGTSHGYTF.

This clone came up a few times. The sample carries other DNA sequences with the same CDR3. The chain uses TRBV5-1 and TRBJ1-5; no clear D gene. The CDR3 totals 13 residues. From germline, CDR1 is SGHRS and CDR2 YFSETQ. The V end was cut by 2 bases, the J end by 1 base, with 4 bases between. The CDR3 loop is CASSFGSNQPQHF. The CDR3 DNA reads TGCGCCAGCAGCTTCGGCAGCAATCAGCCCCAGCATTTT.